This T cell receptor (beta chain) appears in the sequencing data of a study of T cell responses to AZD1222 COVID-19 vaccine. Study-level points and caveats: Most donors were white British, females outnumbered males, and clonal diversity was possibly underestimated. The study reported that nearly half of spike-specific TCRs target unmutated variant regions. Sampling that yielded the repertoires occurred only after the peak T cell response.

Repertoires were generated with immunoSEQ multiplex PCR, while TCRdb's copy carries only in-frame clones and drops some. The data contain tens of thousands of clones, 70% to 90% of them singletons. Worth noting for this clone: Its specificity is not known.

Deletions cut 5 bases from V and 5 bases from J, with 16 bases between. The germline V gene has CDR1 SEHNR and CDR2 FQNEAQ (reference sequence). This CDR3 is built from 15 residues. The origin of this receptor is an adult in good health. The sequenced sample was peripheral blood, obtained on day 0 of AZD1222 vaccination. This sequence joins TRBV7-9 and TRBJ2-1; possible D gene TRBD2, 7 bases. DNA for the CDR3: TGTGCCAGCAGCGGTCGGGGCGGGGGCAACAATGAGCAGTTCTTC. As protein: CASSGRGGGNNEQFF.